The 15 T cell receptor beta chains listed next were all sequenced from one sample in a study of control samples from healthy donors and cancer patients. Produced via immunoSEQ multiplex PCR; TCRdb's table is partial and in-frame only. Among 150,000 to 200,000 clones, 85% to 95% were seen once, and the ten largest hold over 1.1%. Sequencing used blood. These receptors all stem from a man younger than 35 in good health.

The chain links TRBV7-2 to TRBJ2-1; 8 bases match TRBD1. This CDR3 is built from 14 residues. V was clipped by 5 bases and J by 8 bases; unmatched bases: 8. CDR1 and CDR2 (germline): SGHTA, FQGNSA. CDR3 in DNA: TGTGCCAGCAGCAAAAACAGGGGGGCGCATGAGCAGTTCTTC. Residues: CASSKNRGAHEQFF.

V is TRBV24-1 and J is TRBJ2-3, with D possibly being TRBD2 (7 bases). CDR3 size: 14 residues. Per germline, CDR1 KGHDR and CDR2 SFDVKD. V shed 5 bases and J shed 4 bases, with 12 bases lying between them. The CDR3 reads CATSVAGASDTQYF. The CDR3 DNA follows: TGTGCCACCAGTGTCGCGGGGGCGTCAGATACGCAGTATTTT.

The CDR3 sequence: CASSSDSDTEAFF. The CDR3 region has the DNA TGTGCCAGCAGCTCCGACAGCGACACTGAAGCTTTCTTT. The chain couples TRBV7-3 to TRBJ1-1, with D possibly being TRBD1 (5 bases). Germline V CDR1 and CDR2: SGHTA, FQGTGA. V was shortened by 4 bases and J by 3 bases, with 9 bases between the two germline ends. This CDR3 comprises 13 residues.

The genes are TRBV23-1 and TRBJ1-1, with D possibly matching TRBD1 (6 bases). TRBV23-1 is designated an ORF whose function remains uncertain. The CDR3 extends over 13 amino acids. The V end lost 7 bases, the J end lost 5 bases, and 14 bases lay between the germline ends. The CDR3 DNA follows: TGCGCCAGCACAAAGCAGGGGTGGACTGAAGCTTTCTTT. It is translated as CASTKQGWTEAFF.

The chain combines TRBV6-5 with TRBJ2-1; no clear D. Germline CDR1 reads MNHEY; CDR2 reads SVGAGI. V lost 8 bases, J lost 0 bases, and 14 bases lay in between. This CDR3 is built from 15 residues. The chain's CDR3 is CASLGAPSSYNEQFF. The CDR3 DNA is TGTGCCAGCCTTGGCGCGCCGAGCTCCTACAATGAGCAGTTCTTC.

The chain has TRBV27 and TRBJ1-4, with D possibly TRBD1 on 5 matching bases. The CDR3 runs 15 residues. CDR1 and CDR2 (germline): MNHEY, SMNVEV (reference sequence). Trimming took 2 bases from V and 5 from J, leaving 12 bases between them. CDR3 loop: CASSLTGEPNEKLFF. As DNA, the CDR3 is TGTGCCAGCAGTTTAACAGGAGAACCGAATGAAAAACTGTTTTTT.

The V and J genes are TRBV29-1 and TRBJ2-7, with TRBD1 identical over 9 bases. Germline V gives CDR1 SQVTM, CDR2 ANQGSEA. J lost 2 bases, V lost 4 bases, and 6 bases had no gene match. This CDR3 spans 14 amino acids. The CDR3 bases are TGCAGCGTTGTAAGGGGACAGGGCACCTACGAGCAGTACTTC. Protein sequence: CSVVRGQGTYEQYF.

This rearrangement joins TRBV19 to TRBJ2-3; D remains ambiguous. This CDR3 has 12 amino acids. V shed 6 bases and J shed 4 bases, with 8 bases lying between them. Germline-derived CDR1 and CDR2 are LNHDA and SQIVND (reference sequence). The CDR3 nucleotides read TGTGCCAGTAGCACACAATCAGATACGCAGTATTTT. Its translation: CASSTQSDTQYF.

This sequence joins TRBV27 and TRBJ2-2, with D maybe TRBD1 (5 bases). CDR1 is MNHEY and CDR2 is SMNVEV in the germline V gene (reference sequence). V lost 8 bases to trimming and J lost 3 bases, with 10 bases between them. The CDR3 totals 13 residues. In DNA form, the CDR3 reads TGTGCCAGCGGGGCAGGGTACACCGGGGAGCTGTTTTTT. This translates into CASGAGYTGELFF.

This clone was detected once. V gene TRBV6-9 combines with J gene TRBJ2-3; 7 bases map to TRBD2. The germline CDR1 and CDR2 sequences are MNHGY and SVAAGI. Losses at the gene ends were 2 bases for V and 1 base for J; bases not matched to a gene: 6. The CDR3 contains 16 residues. CDR3 sequence: CASSYEAGLRTDTQYF. Written as DNA, the CDR3 is TGTGCCAGCAGTTATGAAGCGGGGCTACGCACAGATACGCAGTATTTT.

V is TRBV19 and J is TRBJ1-2; D gene ambiguous. The CDR3 runs 11 residues. Looked up from germline, CDR1 is LNHDA and CDR2 is SQIVND (reference sequence). V was trimmed by 3 bases and J by 3 bases, leaving 2 bases between them. The CDR3 coding sequence is TGTGCCAGTAGTATCTACTATGGCTACACCTTC. It translates to CASSIYYGYTF.

The V and J genes are TRBV9 and TRBJ1-3; D may be TRBD1 (5 bases). Germline assignment: CDR1 SGDLS and CDR2 YYNGEE. Trimming removed 2 bases from V and 0 bases from J, with 12 bases in between. This CDR3 contains 16 residues. In DNA form, the CDR3 reads TGTGCCAGCAGCGTCGAGGGACGCCTCTCTGGAAACACCATATATTTT. This gives the protein CASSVEGRLSGNTIYF.

The V gene is TRBV6-5, the J gene TRBJ1-2; no clear D. There are 13 residues in the CDR3. CDR1 is MNHEY and CDR2 is SVGAGI in the germline V gene. Trimming stripped 7 bases from V and 4 bases from J, with 13 bases between. The CDR3 loop reads CASTLATSYGYTF. CDR3 DNA: TGTGCCAGCACACTGGCCACTTCCTATGGCTACACCTTC.

The V call is TRBV9, the J call TRBJ2-1; D not resolved. This CDR3 region has 12 residues. In germline, CDR1 is SGDLS, CDR2 YYNGEE. V was cut by 3 bases and J by 6 bases, with 7 bases left in between. The CDR3 here is CASSATLNEQFF. Written as DNA, the CDR3 is TGTGCCAGCAGCGCGACACTCAATGAGCAGTTCTTC.

This clone was counted a few times. J is TRBJ1-2 and V is TRBV12-3 or TRBV12-4; D is uncertain. This CDR3 is built from 12 residues. V was pared by 4 bases and J by 0 bases, with 3 bases between. As DNA, the CDR3 is TGTGCCAGCAGTTATTCTAACTATGGCTACACCTTC. Translating it yields CASSYSNYGYTF.